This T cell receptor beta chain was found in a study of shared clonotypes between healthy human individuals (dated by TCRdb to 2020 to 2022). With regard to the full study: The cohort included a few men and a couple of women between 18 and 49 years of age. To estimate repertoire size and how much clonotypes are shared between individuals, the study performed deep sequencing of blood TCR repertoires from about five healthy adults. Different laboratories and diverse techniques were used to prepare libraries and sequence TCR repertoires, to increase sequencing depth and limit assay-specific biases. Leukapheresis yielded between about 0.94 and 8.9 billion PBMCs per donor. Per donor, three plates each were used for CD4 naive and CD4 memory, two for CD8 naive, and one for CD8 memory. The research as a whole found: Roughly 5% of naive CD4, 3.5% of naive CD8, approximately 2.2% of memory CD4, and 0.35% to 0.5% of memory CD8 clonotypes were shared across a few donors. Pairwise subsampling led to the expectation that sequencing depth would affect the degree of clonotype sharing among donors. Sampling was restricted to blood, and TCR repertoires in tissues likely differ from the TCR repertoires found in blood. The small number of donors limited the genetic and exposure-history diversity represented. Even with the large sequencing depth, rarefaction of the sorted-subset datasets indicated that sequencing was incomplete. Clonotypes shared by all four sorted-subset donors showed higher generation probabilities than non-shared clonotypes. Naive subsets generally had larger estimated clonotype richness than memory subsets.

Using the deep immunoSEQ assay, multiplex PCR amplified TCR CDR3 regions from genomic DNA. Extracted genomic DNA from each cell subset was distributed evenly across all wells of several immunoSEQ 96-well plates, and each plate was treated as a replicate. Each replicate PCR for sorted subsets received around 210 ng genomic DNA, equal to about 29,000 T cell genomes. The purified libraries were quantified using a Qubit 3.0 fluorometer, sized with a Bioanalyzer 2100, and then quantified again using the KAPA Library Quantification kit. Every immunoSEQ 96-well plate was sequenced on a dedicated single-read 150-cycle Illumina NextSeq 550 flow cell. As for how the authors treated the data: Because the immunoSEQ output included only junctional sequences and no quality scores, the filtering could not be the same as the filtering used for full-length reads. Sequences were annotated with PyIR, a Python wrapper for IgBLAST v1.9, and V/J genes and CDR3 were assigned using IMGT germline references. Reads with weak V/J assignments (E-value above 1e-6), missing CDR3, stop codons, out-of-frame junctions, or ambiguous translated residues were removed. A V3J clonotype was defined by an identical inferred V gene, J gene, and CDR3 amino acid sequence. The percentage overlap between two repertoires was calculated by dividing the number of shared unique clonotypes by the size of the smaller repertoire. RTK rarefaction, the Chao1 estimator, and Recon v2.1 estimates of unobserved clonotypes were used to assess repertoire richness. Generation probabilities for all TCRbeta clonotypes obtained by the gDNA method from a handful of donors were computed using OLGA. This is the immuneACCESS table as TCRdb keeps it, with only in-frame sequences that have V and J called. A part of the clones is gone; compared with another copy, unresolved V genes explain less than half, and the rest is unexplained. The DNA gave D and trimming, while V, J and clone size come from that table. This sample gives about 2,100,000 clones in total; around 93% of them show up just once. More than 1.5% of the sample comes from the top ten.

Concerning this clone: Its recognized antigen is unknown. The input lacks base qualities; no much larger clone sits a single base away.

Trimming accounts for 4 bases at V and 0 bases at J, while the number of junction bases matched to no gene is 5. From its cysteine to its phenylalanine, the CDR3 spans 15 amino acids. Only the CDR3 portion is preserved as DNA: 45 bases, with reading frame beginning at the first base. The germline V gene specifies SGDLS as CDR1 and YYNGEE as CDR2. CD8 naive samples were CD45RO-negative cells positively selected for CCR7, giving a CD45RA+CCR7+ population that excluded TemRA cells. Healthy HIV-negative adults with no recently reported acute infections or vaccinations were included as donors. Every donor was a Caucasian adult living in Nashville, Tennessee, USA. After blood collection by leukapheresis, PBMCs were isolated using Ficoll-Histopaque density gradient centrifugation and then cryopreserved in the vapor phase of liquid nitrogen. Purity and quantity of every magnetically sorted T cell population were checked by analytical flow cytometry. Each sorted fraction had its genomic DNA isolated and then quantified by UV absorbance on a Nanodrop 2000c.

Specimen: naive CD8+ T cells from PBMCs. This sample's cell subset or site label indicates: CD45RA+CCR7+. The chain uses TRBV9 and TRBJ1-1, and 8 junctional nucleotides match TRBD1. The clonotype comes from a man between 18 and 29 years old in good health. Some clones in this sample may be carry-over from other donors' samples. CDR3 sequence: CASSLAGGMNTEAFF. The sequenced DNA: TGTGCCAGCAGCTTGGCAGGGGGCATGAACACTGAAGCTTTCTTT. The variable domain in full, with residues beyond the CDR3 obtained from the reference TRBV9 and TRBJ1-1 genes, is DSGVTQTPKHLITATGQRVTLRCSPRSGDLSVYWYQQSLDQGLQFLIQYYNGEERAKGNILERFSAQQFPDLHSELNLSSLELGDSALYFCASSLAGGMNTEAFFGQGTRLTVV.